This passage covers 6 T cell receptor beta chains from one sample sequenced in a study of T cell changes during pregnancy in multiple sclerosis. The repertoire was sequenced with immunoSEQ multiplex PCR; TCRdb's copy has only in-frame clones and lacks some. Of some 87,000 clones listed, approximately 92% are singletons. The sample consisted of peripheral blood, taken in the first trimester of pregnancy. Every receptor here comes from a female donor with multiple sclerosis, enrolled in a pregnancy study.

The chain has TRBV2 and TRBJ1-3, with D perhaps matching TRBD1 (6 bases). Trimming took 3 bases from V and 4 from J, leaving 13 bases between them. Germline CDR1 SNHLY, CDR2 FYNNEI. The CDR3 contains 15 residues. CDR3: CASSDRGSGGNTIYF. The CDR3 bases are TGTGCCAGCAGTGATAGGGGGTCGGGCGGAAACACCATATATTTT.

The chain couples TRBV7-3 to TRBJ2-1, with TRBD2 matching over 14 bases. This CDR3 region has 19 residues. Looked up from germline, CDR1 is SGHTA and CDR2 is FQGTGA. V shed 2 bases, J shed 8 bases, and the junction held 14 bases outside the gene matches. CDR3 region: CASSLWPRGTSGRRYEQFF. CDR3 in DNA: TGTGCCAGCAGCTTATGGCCCCGAGGGACTAGCGGGAGACGGTATGAGCAGTTCTTC. Full variable domain (remainder filled in from reference TRBV7-3 and TRBJ2-1): GAGVSQTPSNKVTEKGKYVELRCDPISGHTALYWYRQSLGQGPEFLIYFQGTGAADDSGLPNDRFFAVRPEGSVSTLKIQRTERGDSAVYLCASSLWPRGTSGRRYEQFFGPGTRLTVL.

The chain recombines TRBV29-1 with TRBJ2-3; D is ambiguous. This CDR3 is 11 amino acids long. The ends were cut back, 4 bases at V and 7 bases at J, with 9 bases in the middle. The germline gives CDR1 SQVTM, CDR2 ANQGSEA. This CDR3 reads CSVGQAYTQYF. The CDR3 DNA reads as TGCAGCGTTGGTCAAGCCTATACGCAGTATTTT.

The chain links TRBV27 to TRBJ2-2; D is possibly TRBD1 (5 bases). CDR1 is MNHEY and CDR2 is SMNVEV in the germline V gene (reference sequence). V was clipped by 2 bases and J by 0 bases, with 13 bases between them. This CDR3 has 17 residues. The CDR3 DNA sequence: TGTGCCAGCAGTTTACTGTTGGGCAGGGCGAACACCGGGGAGCTGTTTTTT. It encodes CASSLLLGRANTGELFF.

The CDR3 spells CASSLTGGEDRDQPQHF. CDR3 nucleotide sequence: TGTGCCAGCAGTTTGACAGGGGGAGAGGATAGGGATCAGCCCCAGCATTTT. The chain has TRBV28 and TRBJ1-5, with TRBD1 identical over 9 bases. This CDR3 has 17 residues. The germline V gene encodes CDR1 MDHEN and CDR2 SYDVKM. V shed 3 bases, J shed 5 bases, and the junction held 11 bases outside the gene matches.

The rearrangement uses TRBV18 and TRBJ1-1, with D unclear. Between the trimmed V and J ends, which lost 3 bases and 0 bases, there was a span of 8 bases. This CDR3 is 14 amino acids long. The V gene's germline CDR1 is KGHSH and CDR2 LQKENI. The CDR3 nucleotides are TGTGCCAGCTCACCGGGGAGTTTGAACACTGAAGCTTTCTTT. Translated: CASSPGSLNTEAFF.